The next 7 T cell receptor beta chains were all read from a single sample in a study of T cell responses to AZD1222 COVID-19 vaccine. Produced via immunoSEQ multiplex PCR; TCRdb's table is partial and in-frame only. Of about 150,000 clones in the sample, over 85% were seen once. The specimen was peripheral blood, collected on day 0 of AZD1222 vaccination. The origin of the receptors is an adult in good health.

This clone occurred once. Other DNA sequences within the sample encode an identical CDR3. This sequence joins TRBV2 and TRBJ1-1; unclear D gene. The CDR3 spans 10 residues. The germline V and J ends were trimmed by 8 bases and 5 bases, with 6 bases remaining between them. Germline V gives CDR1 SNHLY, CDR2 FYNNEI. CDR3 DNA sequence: TGTGCCAGCGGAGGTACTGAAGCTTTCTTT. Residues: CASGGTEAFF. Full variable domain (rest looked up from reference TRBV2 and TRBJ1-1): EPEVTQTPSHQVTQMGQEVILRCVPISNHLYFYWYRQILGQKVEFLVSFYNNEISEKSEIFDDQFSVERPDGSNFTLKIRSTKLEDSAMYFCASGGTEAFFGQGTRLTVV.

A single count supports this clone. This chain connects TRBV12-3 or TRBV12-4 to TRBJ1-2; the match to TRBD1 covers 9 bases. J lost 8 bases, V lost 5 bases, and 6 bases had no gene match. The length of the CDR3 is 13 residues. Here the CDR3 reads CASSPGTGRGYTF. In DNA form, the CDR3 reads TGTGCCAGCAGTCCCGGGACAGGGCGCGGCTACACCTTC.

The chain's CDR3 is CASSQQGGEKLFF. Written as DNA, the CDR3 is TGTGCCAGCAGCCAACAGGGTGGTGAAAAACTGTTTTTT. This chain uses TRBV16 with TRBJ1-4; D is perhaps TRBD1 (5 bases). Germline values: CDR1 KGHSY, CDR2 FQNENV. There are 13 residues in the CDR3. With 2 bases removed from V and 7 bases from J, the gap between germline ends came to 8 bases.

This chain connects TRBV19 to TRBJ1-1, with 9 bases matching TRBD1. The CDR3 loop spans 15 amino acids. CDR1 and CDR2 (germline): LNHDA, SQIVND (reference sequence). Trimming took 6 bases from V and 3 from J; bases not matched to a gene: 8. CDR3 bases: TGTGCCAGTAGAAAAGGGGGACAGGGATACACTGAAGCTTTCTTT. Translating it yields CASRKGGQGYTEAFF.

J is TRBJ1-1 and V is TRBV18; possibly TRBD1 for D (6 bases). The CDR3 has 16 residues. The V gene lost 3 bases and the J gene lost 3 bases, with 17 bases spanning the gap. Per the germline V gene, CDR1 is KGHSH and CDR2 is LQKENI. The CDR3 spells CASSPFLQGWDTEAFF. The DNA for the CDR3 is TGTGCCAGCTCACCTTTCTTACAGGGCTGGGACACTGAAGCTTTCTTT.

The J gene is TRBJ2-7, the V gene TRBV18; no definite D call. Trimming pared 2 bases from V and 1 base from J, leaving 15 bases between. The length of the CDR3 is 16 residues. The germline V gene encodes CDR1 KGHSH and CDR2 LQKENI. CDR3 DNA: TGTGCCAGCTCACCAATTTCGAGTATGAAATCCTACGAGCAGTACTTC. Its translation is CASSPISSMKSYEQYF. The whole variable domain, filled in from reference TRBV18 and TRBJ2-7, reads NAGVMQNPRHLVRRRGQEARLRCSPMKGHSHVYWYRQLPEEGLKFMVYLQKENIIDESGMPKERFSAEFPKEGPSILRIQQVVRGDSAAYFCASSPISSMKSYEQYFGPGTRLTVT.

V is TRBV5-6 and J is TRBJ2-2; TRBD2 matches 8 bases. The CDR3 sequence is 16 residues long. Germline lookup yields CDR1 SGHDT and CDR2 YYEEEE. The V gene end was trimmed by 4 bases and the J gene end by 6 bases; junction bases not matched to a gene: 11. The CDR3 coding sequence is TGTGCCAGCAGCCGGAGCCGGGGGGGATTGGCCGGGGAGCTGTTTTTT. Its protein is CASSRSRGGLAGELFF.